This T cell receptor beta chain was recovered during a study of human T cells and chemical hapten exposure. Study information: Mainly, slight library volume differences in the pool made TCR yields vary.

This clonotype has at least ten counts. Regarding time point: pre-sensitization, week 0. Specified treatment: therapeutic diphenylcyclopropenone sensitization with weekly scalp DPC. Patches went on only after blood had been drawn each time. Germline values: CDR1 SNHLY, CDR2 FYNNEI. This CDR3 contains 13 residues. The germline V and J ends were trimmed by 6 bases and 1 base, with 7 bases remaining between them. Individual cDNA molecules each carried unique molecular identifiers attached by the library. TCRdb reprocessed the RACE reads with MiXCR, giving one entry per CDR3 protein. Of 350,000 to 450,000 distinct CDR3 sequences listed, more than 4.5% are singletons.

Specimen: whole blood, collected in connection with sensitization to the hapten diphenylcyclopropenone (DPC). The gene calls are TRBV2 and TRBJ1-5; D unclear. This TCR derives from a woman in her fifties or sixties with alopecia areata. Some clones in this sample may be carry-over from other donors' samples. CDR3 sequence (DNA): TGTGCCAGCAGGCAGGAGAGCAATCAGCCCCAGCATTTT. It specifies CASRQESNQPQHF.